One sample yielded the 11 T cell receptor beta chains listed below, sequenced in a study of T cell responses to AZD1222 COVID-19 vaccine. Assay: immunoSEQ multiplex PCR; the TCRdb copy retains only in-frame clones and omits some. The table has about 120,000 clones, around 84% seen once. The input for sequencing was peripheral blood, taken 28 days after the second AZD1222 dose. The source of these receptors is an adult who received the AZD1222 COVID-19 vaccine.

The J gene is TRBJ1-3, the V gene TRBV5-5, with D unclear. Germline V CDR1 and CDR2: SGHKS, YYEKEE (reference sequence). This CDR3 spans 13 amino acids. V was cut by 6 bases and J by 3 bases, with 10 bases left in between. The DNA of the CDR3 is TGTGCCAGCACCCCGGAGGGTGGAAACACCATATATTTT. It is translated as CASTPEGGNTIYF.

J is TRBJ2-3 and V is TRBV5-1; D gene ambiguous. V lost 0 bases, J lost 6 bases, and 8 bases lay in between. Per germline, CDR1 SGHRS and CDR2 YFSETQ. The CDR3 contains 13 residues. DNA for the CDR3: TGCGCCAGCAGCTTGGCGGTCGGCGATACGCAGTATTTT. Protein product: CASSLAVGDTQYF.

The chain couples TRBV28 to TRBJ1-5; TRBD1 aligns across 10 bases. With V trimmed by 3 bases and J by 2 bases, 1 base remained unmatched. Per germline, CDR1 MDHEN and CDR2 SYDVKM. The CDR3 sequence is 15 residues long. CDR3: CASSFDRGRNQPQHF. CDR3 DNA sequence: TGTGCCAGCAGTTTTGACAGGGGGCGCAATCAGCCCCAGCATTTT.

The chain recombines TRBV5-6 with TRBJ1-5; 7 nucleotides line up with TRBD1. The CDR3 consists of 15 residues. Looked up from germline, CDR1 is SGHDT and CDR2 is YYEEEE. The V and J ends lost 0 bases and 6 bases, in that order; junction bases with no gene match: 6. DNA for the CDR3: TGTGCCAGCAGCTTGGGCTTCAGGGGGGCTCAGCCCCAGCATTTT. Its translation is CASSLGFRGAQPQHF.

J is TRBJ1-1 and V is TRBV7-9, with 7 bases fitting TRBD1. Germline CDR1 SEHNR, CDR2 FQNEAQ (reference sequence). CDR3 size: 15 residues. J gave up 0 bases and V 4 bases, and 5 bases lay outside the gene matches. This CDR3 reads CASSSRGGMNTEAFF. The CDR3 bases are TGTGCCAGCAGCTCTCGAGGGGGCATGAACACTGAAGCTTTCTTT.

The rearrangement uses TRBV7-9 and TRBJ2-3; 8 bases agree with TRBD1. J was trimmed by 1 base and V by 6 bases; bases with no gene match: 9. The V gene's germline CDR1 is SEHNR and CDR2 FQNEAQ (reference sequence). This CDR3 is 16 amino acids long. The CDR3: CASRDRAAAGTDTQYF. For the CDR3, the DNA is TGTGCCAGCAGGGACAGGGCGGCGGCGGGCACAGATACGCAGTATTTT.

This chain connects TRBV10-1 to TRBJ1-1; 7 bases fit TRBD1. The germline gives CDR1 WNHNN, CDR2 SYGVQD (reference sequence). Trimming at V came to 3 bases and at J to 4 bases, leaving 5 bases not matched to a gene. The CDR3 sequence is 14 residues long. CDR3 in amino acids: CASSEGRGITEAFF. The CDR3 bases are TGCGCCAGCAGTGAAGGCAGGGGGATCACTGAAGCTTTCTTT.

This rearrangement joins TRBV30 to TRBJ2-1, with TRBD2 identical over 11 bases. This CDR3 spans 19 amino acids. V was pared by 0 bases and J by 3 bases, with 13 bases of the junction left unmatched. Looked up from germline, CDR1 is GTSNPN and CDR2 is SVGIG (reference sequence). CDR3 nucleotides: TGTGCCTGGAGTGTCCTTTATCCTAGCGGGAGGTCGGGCTACAATGAGCAGTTCTTC. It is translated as CAWSVLYPSGRSGYNEQFF.

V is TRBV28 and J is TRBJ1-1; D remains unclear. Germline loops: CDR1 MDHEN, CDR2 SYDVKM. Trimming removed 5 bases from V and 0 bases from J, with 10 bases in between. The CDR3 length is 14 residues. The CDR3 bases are TGTGCCAGCAGTCTCCCTGTGATGAACACTGAAGCTTTCTTT. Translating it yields CASSLPVMNTEAFF. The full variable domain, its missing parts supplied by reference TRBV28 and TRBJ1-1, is DVKVTQSSRYLVKRTGEKVFLECVQDMDHENMFWYRQDPGLGLRLIYFSYDVKMKEKGDIPEGYSVSREKKERFSLILESASTNQTSMYLCASSLPVMNTEAFFGQGTRLTVV.

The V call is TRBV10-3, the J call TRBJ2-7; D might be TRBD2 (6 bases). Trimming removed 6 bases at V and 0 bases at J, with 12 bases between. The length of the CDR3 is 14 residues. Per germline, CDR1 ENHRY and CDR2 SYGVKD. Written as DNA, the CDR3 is TGTGCCATCAGAGGGGACTTGAGCTCCTACGAGCAGTACTTC. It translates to CAIRGDLSSYEQYF.

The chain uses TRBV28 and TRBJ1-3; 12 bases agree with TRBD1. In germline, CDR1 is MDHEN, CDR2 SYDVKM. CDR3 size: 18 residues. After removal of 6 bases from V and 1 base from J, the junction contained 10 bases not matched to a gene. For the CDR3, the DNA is TGTGCCAGCAGGACAGGGGGACAGGGGGCAAGATCTGGAAACACCATATATTTT. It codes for CASRTGGQGARSGNTIYF.